Listed here are 18 T cell receptor beta chains from one sample, sequenced in a study of blood T cells in healthy people across ages. With a J-beta primer mix and a sample-barcoded 5' primer, a second PCR ran about 6 to 11 cycles. TCRdb re-analysed the 5' RACE reads in MiXCR, keeping a single row per CDR3 protein. The sample has about 1,500,000 distinct CDR3 sequences, around two fifths seen once. The sequenced sample was blood. The source of these receptors is a young woman in good health.

On this clonotype itself: This may stem from a read error, because a much larger clone lies one nucleotide away. The rearrangement joins TRBV5-1 to TRBJ2-5; no firm D call. The V gene's germline CDR1 is SGHRS and CDR2 YFSETQ. This CDR3 spans 10 amino acids. The CDR3 here is CASLEETRYF. CDR3 DNA: TGCGCCAGCTTGGAAGAGACCCGGTACTTC.

This clonotype was counted at least ten times. The V call is TRBV29-1, the J call TRBJ2-3; tentative D call: TRBD1 (6 bases). V was pared by 6 bases and J by 0 bases, with 22 bases between. CDR1 is SQVTM, CDR2 ANQGSEA, per germline. The CDR3 covers 17 residues. The CDR3 sequence: CSVANTRQASSTDTQYF. The CDR3, as DNA: TGCAGCGTCGCTAACACAAGACAGGCTTCTAGCACAGATACGCAGTATTTT.

The CDR3 spells CAISDPGTTFYNEQFF. CDR3 DNA sequence: TGTGCCATCAGTGACCCCGGGACTACCTTTTACAATGAGCAGTTCTTC. The V and J genes are TRBV10-3 and TRBJ2-1, with 7 bases fitting TRBD2. The CDR3 is 16 residues long. V lost 3 bases to trimming and J lost 4 bases; unmatched junction nucleotides: 9. Germline V gene lookup returns CDR1 ENHRY and CDR2 SYGVKD.

This clonotype was counted only a few times. The chain employs TRBV3-1 and TRBJ1-1; D ambiguous. Germline CDR1 and CDR2: LGHDT and YNNKEL (reference sequence). V dropped 1 base and J dropped 3 bases, with 12 bases sitting between them. This CDR3 spans 15 amino acids. For the CDR3, the DNA is TGTGCCAGCAGCCAAGGGCTCGGTCAGGACACTGAAGCTTTCTTT. Protein product: CASSQGLGQDTEAFF.

This chain links TRBV6-5 with TRBJ1-2; no clear D gene. The germline gives CDR1 MNHEY, CDR2 SVGAGI. This CDR3 region has 15 residues. V was pared by 6 bases and J by 7 bases, with 21 bases between. CDR3 region: CASSKPGRVEGGYTF. The DNA of the CDR3 is TGTGCCAGCAGCAAACCCGGGCGTGTAGAAGGTGGCTACACCTTC.

This chain joins TRBV27 and TRBJ2-1, with D perhaps matching TRBD1 (5 bases). TRBJ2-7 matches the DNA end more closely, so the J call is doubtful. Germline V CDR1 and CDR2: MNHEY, SMNVEV (reference sequence). The CDR3 has 15 residues. The CDR3 loop reads CASSQTESSYNEQYF. Here the CDR3 DNA reads TGTGCCAGCAGTCAGACAGAGAGCTCCTACAATGAGCAGTACTTC.

The chain couples TRBV5-1 to TRBJ2-1, with 9 bases fitting TRBD2. Germline values: CDR1 SGHRS, CDR2 YFSETQ. V shed 4 bases and J 7 bases; nucleotides not matched to a gene: 12. The CDR3 is 16 amino acids. The CDR3 spells CASSPHGAGGRNEQFF. The CDR3, as DNA: TGCGCCAGCAGCCCCCACGGAGCGGGAGGTCGGAATGAGCAGTTCTTC.

This clonotype was seen only a few times. In DNA form, the CDR3 reads TGTGCCAGCAGTCAAAGTAATCCTACAGGGTACGAGCAGTACTTC. Translating it yields CASSQSNPTGYEQYF. This chain uses TRBV7-9 with TRBJ2-7; D might be TRBD1 (6 bases). The V gene's germline CDR1 is SEHNR and CDR2 FQNEAQ (reference sequence). The CDR3 has 15 residues. Trimming stripped 6 bases from V and 4 bases from J, with 19 bases between.

This clonotype came up a few times. The V gene is TRBV20-1, the J gene TRBJ2-4, with 8 bases fitting TRBD1. The V and J ends lost 6 bases and 6 bases, in that order; junction bases with no gene match: 10. Per the germline V gene, CDR1 is DFQATT and CDR2 is SNEGSKA (reference sequence). The CDR3 contains 14 residues. CDR3: CSARRTGLGNIQYF. As DNA, the CDR3 is TGCAGTGCCAGACGGACAGGGCTCGGAAACATTCAGTACTTC.

This clonotype was detected a few times. This chain connects TRBV12-3 or TRBV12-4 to TRBJ1-1; 11 bases agree with TRBD1. With V trimmed by 3 bases and J by 0 bases, 6 bases remained unmatched. The CDR3 spans 17 residues. The CDR3 protein is CASSFGQGASLNTEAFF. CDR3 bases: TGTGCCAGCAGTTTCGGACAGGGGGCTTCCCTGAACACTGAAGCTTTCTTT.

The genes are TRBV10-3 and TRBJ2-5; TRBD2 might be the D (5 bases). This CDR3 is built from 13 residues. Trimming stripped 8 bases from V and 1 base from J, with 11 bases between. Germline V gene sequence: CDR1 ENHRY, CDR2 SYGVKD. DNA of the CDR3: TGTGCCATCTCTCCGGGGTCCCAAGAGACCCAGTACTTC. Amino acids: CAISPGSQETQYF.

In its sample, this clonotype was seen a few times. CDR3 in amino acids: CASSVDFSASYNEQFF. The DNA of the CDR3 is TGTGCCAGCAGCGTAGACTTCTCAGCCTCCTACAATGAGCAGTTCTTC. The chain links TRBV9 to TRBJ2-1, with D unclear. Between the trimmed V and J ends, which lost 0 bases and 0 bases, there was a span of 10 bases. The CDR3 length is 16 residues. Germline CDR1 SGDLS, CDR2 YYNGEE.

The genes are TRBV21-1 and TRBJ1-1; TRBD1, as called in the table, went unchecked against the DNA. TRBV21-1 is noted as a pseudogene. The CDR3 totals 15 residues. The CDR3: CASSQMRQGPSEAFF. DNA for the CDR3: TGTGCCAGCAGCCAGATGAGACAGGGACCTTCTGAAGCTTTCTTT.

The chain uses TRBV16 and TRBJ1-4; D uncertain. The V gene lost 3 bases and the J gene lost 4 bases, with 12 bases spanning the gap. Germline-derived CDR1 and CDR2 are KGHSY and FQNENV. CDR3 length: 15 residues. CDR3 sequence reads: CASSQARASNEKLFF. DNA of the CDR3: TGTGCCAGCAGCCAGGCCAGAGCCAGTAATGAAAAACTGTTTTTT. Together with reference TRBV16 and TRBJ1-4, the CDR3 gives the full variable domain: GEEVAQTPKHLVRGEGQKAKLYCAPIKGHSYVFWYQQVLKNEFKFLISFQNENVFDETGMPKERFSAKCLPNSPCSLEIQATKLEDSAVYFCASSQARASNEKLFFGSGTQLSVL.

Here the CDR3 DNA reads TGCAGCGTTGGAGGGCTCCCCTACAATGAGCAGTACTTC. Amino acid sequence: CSVGGLPYNEQYF. The chain joins TRBV29-1 to TRBJ2-7; D is perhaps TRBD2 (5 bases). This CDR3 is 13 amino acids long. Trimming took off 4 bases at V and 7 bases at J, with 17 bases between the two ends. CDR1 and CDR2 from the germline V gene are SQVTM and ANQGSEA.

This clonotype has only a few counts. The chain couples TRBV20-1 to TRBJ1-6; perhaps TRBD1 as D (5 bases). Deletions cut 1 base from V and 7 bases from J, with 17 bases between. The germline V gene has CDR1 DFQATT and CDR2 SNEGSKA (reference sequence). The CDR3 contains 16 residues. The CDR3 is CSARGQLLLGNSPLHF. In nucleotides, the CDR3 is TGCAGTGCTAGAGGACAGTTATTACTCGGGAATTCACCCCTCCACTTT.

The V gene is TRBV20-1, the J gene TRBJ1-1; D not certain. The V end lost 0 bases, the J end lost 3 bases, and 8 bases lay between the germline ends. The CDR3 spans 13 residues. The germline V gene encodes CDR1 DFQATT and CDR2 SNEGSKA (reference sequence). CDR3 in amino acids: CSARDMGDTEAFF. The DNA of the CDR3 is TGCAGTGCTAGAGATATGGGCGACACTGAAGCTTTCTTT.

The V call is TRBV2, the J call TRBJ2-1; the D is unclear. The V gene lost 5 bases and the J gene lost 3 bases, with 8 bases spanning the gap. In germline, CDR1 is SNHLY, CDR2 FYNNEI. The CDR3 is made up of 13 amino acids. The CDR3 coding sequence is TGTGCCAGCAGTAACTGGGACTACAATGAGCAGTTCTTC. This codes for CASSNWDYNEQFF.